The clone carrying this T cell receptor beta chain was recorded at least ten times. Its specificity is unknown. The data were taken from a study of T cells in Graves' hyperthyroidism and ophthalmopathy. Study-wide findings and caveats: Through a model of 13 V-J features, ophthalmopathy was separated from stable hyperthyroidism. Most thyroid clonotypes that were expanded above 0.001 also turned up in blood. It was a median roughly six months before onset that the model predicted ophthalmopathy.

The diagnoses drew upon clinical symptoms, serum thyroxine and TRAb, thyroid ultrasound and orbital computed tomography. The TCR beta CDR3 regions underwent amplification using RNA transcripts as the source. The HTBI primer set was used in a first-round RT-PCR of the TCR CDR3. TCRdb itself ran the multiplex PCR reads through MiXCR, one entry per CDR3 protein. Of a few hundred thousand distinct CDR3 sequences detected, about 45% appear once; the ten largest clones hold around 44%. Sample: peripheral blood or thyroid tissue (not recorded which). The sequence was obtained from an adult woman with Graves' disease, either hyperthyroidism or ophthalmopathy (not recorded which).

The chain's CDR3 is CASTQTGTNTEAFF. CDR3 nucleotides: TGTGCCAGCACCCAGACAGGGACGAACACTGAAGCTTTCTTT. V usage is TRBV12-3 or TRBV12-4 and J usage is TRBJ1-1; 7 bases map to TRBD1. The trim removed 7 bases at V and 1 base at J, leaving 6 bases unmatched. The CDR3 sequence is 14 residues long.